This entry features one TCR beta chain sequence. These data come from a study of blood T cell repertoires in COVID-19. Assay: immunoSEQ multiplex PCR; the TCRdb copy retains only in-frame clones and omits some. Of 140,000 to 150,000 clones detected, around 87% appear once; the ten largest clones hold around 11%. The V and J ends lost 5 bases and 7 bases respectively, with 8 bases between them. The germline V gene encodes CDR1 KGHDR and CDR2 SFDVKD. The length of the CDR3 is 11 residues. Across about 22 US areas, participants ranged in age from roughly 18 to 95 years. Donors in Cohort 3 counted as recovered after two negative PCRs, clearance, or symptom resolution.

The sequence was collected from a man between 60 and 70 years old who had recovered from COVID-19. The chain combines TRBV24-1 with TRBJ2-7; the D gene is possibly TRBD2 (5 bases). Input material: PBMCs or T cells enriched from blood (not recorded which). CDR3 residues: CATSAGIEQYF. As DNA, the CDR3 is TGTGCCACCAGTGCCGGGATAGAGCAGTACTTC.